This TCR beta chain was captured in a study of T-cell reconstitution after alpha-beta-depleted transplantation in children. Study observations and caveats: Reports say that about two months after transplant, the alpha-beta T cells came out of several hundred graft clones that had expanded.

This clonotype came up a few times. Antigen specificity is unknown. The V end lost 5 bases, the J end lost 3 bases, and 11 bases lay between the germline ends. The CDR3 contains 14 residues. Germline CDR1 LNHDA, CDR2 SQIVND (reference sequence). The library targeted TCRbeta and was prepared with unique molecular identifiers. TCRdb called the PCR reads again in MiXCR, with one record for every CDR3 protein. The sample holds about 120,000 distinct CDR3 sequences, 20% to 25% seen once. This sequence was found in a male patient aged 2 to 10 who had a stem cell transplant for chronic granulomatous disease, so the T cells may come from the graft donor. The chain uses TRBV19 and TRBJ1-5; the D is unclear. Sequencing used PBMCs, mostly from graft donor cells, obtained 180 days after TCRalphabeta/CD19-depleted stem cell transplant. DNA of the CDR3: TGTGCCAGTAGTGGCAGCAGCCTCAATCAGCCCCAGCATTTT. Encoded protein: CASSGSSLNQPQHF.